The 8 T cell receptor delta chains listed next were all sequenced from one sample in a study of human gamma delta and Vdelta1 T cells. TCRdb applied CATT to the PCR reads for clone calling. The sample records roughly 6,500 delta-chain clones, almost 9.5% being singletons. The sample comprised naive CD27+ Vdelta1 gamma-delta T cells from blood. The receptors were gathered from a human donor in good health.

The gene calls are TRDV1 and TRDJ1, with TRDD3 matching 11 bases. Germline lookup yields CDR1 TSWWSYY and CDR2 QGS. The V and J ends lost 4 bases and 1 base, in that order; junction bases with no gene match: 11. The CDR3 is 18 residues long. In DNA, the CDR3 is TGTGCTCTTGGGGGTACATGGTGGGGGATACGAGTCACCGATAAACTCATCTTT. The encoded protein is CALGGTWWGIRVTDKLIF.

This clone is categorized as medium-sized. This rearrangement joins TRDV1 to TRDJ1, with D possibly TRDD3 on 9 matching bases. V shed 2 bases and J shed 7 bases, with 35 bases lying between them. CDR3 length: 21 residues. Germline CDR1 reads TSWWSYY; CDR2 reads QGS. CDR3 sequence (DNA): TGTGCTCTTGGGGAAGGGCTTCCTACGCCTAATTACTGGGGGACCCACCCTAAACTCATCTTT. It yields the protein CALGEGLPTPNYWGTHPKLIF.

Remarks on this clone: Only one base separates this from a far larger clonotype, so it likely reflects a read error. V is TRDV1 and J is TRDJ1; TRDD3 matches 8 bases. Germline V gene data show CDR1 as TSWWSYY and CDR2 as QGS. There are 24 residues in the CDR3. V shed 5 bases, J shed 7 bases, and the junction held 39 bases outside the gene matches. In nucleotides, the CDR3 is TGTGCTCTTGGGCCTCATCCTCATAGTCCGAGGCTTTGGTCCTACAATCGGGATACGCCTAAACTCATCTTT. Translation gives CALGPHPHSPRLWSYNRDTPKLIF.

About this clone itself: This likely traces to a read error, being one base from a far larger clone. The J gene is TRDJ1, the V gene TRDV1, with D unresolved. Germline assignment: CDR1 TSWWSYY and CDR2 QGS. The V and J ends lost 3 bases and 3 bases respectively, with 32 bases between them. This CDR3 region has 21 residues. The CDR3 protein is CALGERTETQLRRPISDKLIF. Written as DNA, the CDR3 is TGTGCTCTTGGGGAGCGAACCGAAACCCAACTTCGGCGCCCGATCTCCGATAAACTCATCTTT.

This clone was observed a few times. A much more abundant neighbour one base away suggests this may be a read error. This CDR3 is also generated by other DNA sequences in the sample. The chain couples TRDV1 to TRDJ1; 8 bases match TRDD2. J was trimmed by 8 bases and V by 2 bases; bases with no gene match: 19. Looked up from germline, CDR1 is TSWWSYY and CDR2 is QGS. This CDR3 contains 18 residues. In DNA, the CDR3 is TGTGCTCTTGGGGAATTCTTCCTACGTCAAACTGGGACGCGGAAACTCATCTTT. This codes for CALGEFFLRQTGTRKLIF.

Comments on this clone: The protein held in TCRdb is that of a much larger clone and does not match this DNA's translation at residue 12, likely because of a read error; the protein shown is translated from the DNA. This sequence joins TRDV1 and TRDJ1; D possibly corresponds to TRDD3 (6 bases). CDR1 and CDR2 from the germline V gene are TSWWSYY and QGS. The CDR3 totals 16 residues. The CDR3 sequence is CALGLRGWRGTVKLIF. Written as DNA, the CDR3 is TGTGCTCTTGGGCTACGGGGCTGGCGGGGGACCGTTAAACTCATCTTT.

By share, this clone counts as medium-sized. The V call is TRDV1, the J call TRDJ1, with 8 bases fitting TRDD2. This CDR3 region has 20 residues. Germline assignment: CDR1 TSWWSYY and CDR2 QGS. V lost 1 base, J lost 3 bases, and 19 bases stayed unmatched. The CDR3 DNA reads as TGTGCTCTTGGGGAACACCCTTCCTATTATACTGGATGGGGGGCCGATAAACTCATCTTT. It yields the protein CALGEHPSYYTGWGADKLIF.

In the case of this clone: This DNA translates differently at residue 14 from the TCRdb protein, which is that of a much larger clone; a read error is likely, and the protein shown is the DNA's own translation. The chain recombines TRDV1 with TRDJ1; D perhaps matches TRDD3 (5 bases). Trimming took off 0 bases at V and 3 bases at J, with 23 bases between the two ends. Germline lookup yields CDR1 TSWWSYY and CDR2 QGS. The CDR3 has 19 amino acids. CDR3 amino acids: CALGELGRKGWRYADKLIF. The CDR3, as DNA: TGTGCTCTTGGGGAACTAGGACGTAAGGGATGGCGTTACGCCGATAAACTCATCTTT.